The source of this T cell receptor (beta chain) is a study of cytomegalovirus exposure and HLA in healthy donors. The PCR ran on 60 Vbeta and 13 Jbeta primers. The protocol was immunoSEQ multiplex PCR, while the TCRdb copy is restricted to in-frame clones and leaves out a portion. Of some 180,000 clones listed, approximately 80% are singletons. Findings of the study overall: CMV antigen specificity was confirmed in vitro for a few CMV-associated chains. What TCR beta sequences reportedly achieved was accurate prediction of HLA-A and HLA-B alleles in most subjects.

CDR3 length: 18 residues. The trim removed 0 bases at V and 4 bases at J, leaving 12 bases unmatched. Germline CDR1 and CDR2: SEHNR and FQNEAQ (reference sequence). Notes on this clone: Its antigen is undetermined.

The TCR originated in a girl aged 5-17 years in good health and CMV-seropositive. This chain uses TRBV7-9 with TRBJ2-1, with 7 positions matching TRBD2. What was sequenced was PBMCs. The chain's CDR3 is CASSLAGLADDKYNEQFF. For the CDR3, the DNA is TGTGCCAGCAGCTTAGCGGGGCTAGCGGACGATAAATACAATGAGCAGTTCTTC.